This T cell receptor (beta chain) was observed in a study of T-cell reconstitution after alpha-beta-depleted transplantation in children. Study-wide results and limits: One year post-transplant, T-cell counts and diversity were largely derived from T cells produced anew. Some patients showed high day-60 TCRbeta diversity, which derived from surviving recipient T cells and thymic progenitors. Expanded graft clones, several hundred of them, were reportedly the source of alpha-beta T cells about two months after transplant.

During its preparation, the TCRbeta library received unique molecular identifiers. Each CDR3 protein gets one entry after TCRdb re-called the PCR reads with MiXCR. The sample has fewer than 550,000 distinct CDR3 sequences, over 9.5% seen once. Details on this clonotype: The antigen remains undetermined.

J was trimmed by 6 bases and V by 7 bases; bases with no gene match: 21. The CDR3 totals 18 residues. The specimen was PBMCs, mostly from graft donor cells, collected 180 days after TCRalphabeta/CD19-depleted stem cell transplant. The sequence was obtained from a female patient aged 2-15 years who had a stem cell transplant for aplastic anemia, so the T cells may come from the graft donor. This chain uses TRBV12-3 or TRBV12-4 with TRBJ2-1, with 7 bases that match TRBD1. The CDR3 here is CASTLRDRAHHPSNEQFF. CDR3 sequence (DNA): TGTGCCAGCACCCTCAGAGACAGGGCGCATCATCCCAGCAATGAGCAGTTCTTC.